The T cell receptor beta chain described here comes from a study of human CD8 memory T cell subsets. Study-level findings and limits: No chain other than the T cell receptor beta chain was sequenced.

To note about this clonotype: Its antigen is as yet unknown.

CDR1 is SGHRS and CDR2 is YFSETQ in the germline V gene. The CDR3 has 15 amino acids. Classification as TPEX applied to CCR7+ PD-1+ TIGIT+ early memory CD8+ T cells bearing exhausted-like traits. It was negative magnetic separation that enriched the total CD8+ T cells. Scientists made TCR beta libraries using UMI-labeled 5' RACE. As handled by the study authors: Every TCR beta library contained from around 2,700 to 18,000 functional CDR3 beta clonotypes. With the 5' RACE reads reprocessed, TCRdb shows one record per CDR3 protein and no DNA. The V and J calls and clone size are TCRdb's, not the authors'. The table gives over 6,500 distinct CDR3 sequences; the top ten clones make up around 19% of it.

This chain links TRBV5-1 with TRBJ2-1. Source material: CD8+ T cells from PBMCs. The sequence came from a human donor in good health. CDR3 in amino acids: CASSHPRSRYNEQFF. The full variable domain, its missing parts supplied by reference TRBV5-1 and TRBJ2-1, is KAGVTQTPRYLIKTRGQQVTLSCSPISGHRSVSWYQQTPGQGLQFLFEYFSETQRNKGNFPGRFSGRQFSNSRSEMNVSTLELGDSALYLCASSHPRSRYNEQFFGPGTRLTVL.